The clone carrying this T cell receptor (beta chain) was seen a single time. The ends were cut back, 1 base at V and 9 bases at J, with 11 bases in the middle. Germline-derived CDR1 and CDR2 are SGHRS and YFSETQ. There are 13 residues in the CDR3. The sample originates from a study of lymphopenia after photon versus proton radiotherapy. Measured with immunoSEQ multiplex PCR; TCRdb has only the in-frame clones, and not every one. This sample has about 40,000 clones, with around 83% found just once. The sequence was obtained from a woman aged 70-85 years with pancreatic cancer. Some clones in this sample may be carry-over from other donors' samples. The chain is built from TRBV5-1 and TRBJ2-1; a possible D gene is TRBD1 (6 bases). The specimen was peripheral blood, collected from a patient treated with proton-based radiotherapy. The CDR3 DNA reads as TGCGCCAGCAGCTTGCCCACAGGGCTTGAGCAGTTCTTC. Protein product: CASSLPTGLEQFF.